What follows is one T cell receptor beta chain and its context. Its target is unknown. This may arise from a read error, as a much more abundant clone is one base away. Isolation recovered at least 6.5 million PBMCs from every sample. The sample originates from a study of blood T cells in healthy people across ages. General study points: CMV status of donors was unknown, possibly confounding expanded clonotype changes. PBMC samples, being unsorted, prevented any conclusive comparison of naive and antigen-experienced cells. Higher naive T cell percentage went strongly together with higher TCR beta diversity.

It was with a sample-barcoded 5' primer and a J-beta primer mix that a second PCR of about 6 to 11 cycles was run. TCRdb ran MiXCR on the 5' RACE reads and lists one entry per CDR3 protein. Of some 880,000 distinct CDR3 sequences listed, around 36% are singletons. This TCR came from a man aged 18 to 30 in good health. Sequences were obtained from blood.

Here the CDR3 DNA reads TGTGCCTGCAGTCTAGTTGACTCCTATGGCTACACCTTC. Its translation is CACSLVDSYGYTF. V usage is TRBV12-3 or TRBV12-4 and J usage is TRBJ1-2, with no clear D. The CDR3 runs to 13 residues.